Sequencing of this T cell receptor (beta chain) was carried out in a study of T cell responses to AZD1222 COVID-19 vaccine (dated by TCRdb to the early 2020s). Regarding the research as a whole: TCR sequencing covered 233 trial participants: about 210 given two doses of AZD1222 and 26 given two doses of MenACWY control vaccine. Enrollment into the trials was organized by age into subgroups of 18-55, 56-69 and 70-plus years, and those subgroups contained roughly 140, 27 and 60 TCR-sequenced participants, respectively. The study at large found these results: Conclusions about previously exposed vaccinees were limited because only a handful of AZD1222 recipients were SARS-CoV-2 seropositive at baseline. The 56-69-year group was small, and its depth increase did not reach significance, likely because of low power. Participants were mostly white British, with more females than males. The authors suggested clonal diversity may have been underestimated. Vaccine-associated CD4 TCRs spanned the whole spike protein, with dominant responses in regions 160-218 and 743-854. After two AZD1222 doses, spike-specific TCR breadth and depth were significantly higher than at day 0 and than in MenACWY recipients. Because no samples from the day 14 peak response were available, repertoires could be characterized only after the peak T cell response. Reportedly, close to half of the unique spike-specific TCRs recognized epitopes lying outside the regions that are mutated in the B.1.351 and B.1.1.7 variants.

The time point label corresponds to: about 28 days (+/-7) after the second vaccine dose. Because spike-specific TCR depth and breadth did not differ between the two schedules, AZD1222 recipients who got a second dose at roughly 4 weeks were pooled with those who got a second dose at roughly 12 weeks. Samples from vaccinated people were obtained from the UK trials COV001 and COV002, which included a single-blind randomized controlled phase 2/3 trial of AZD1222 (ChAdOx1 nCoV-19) in healthy adults. Trial participant PBMC samples were collected at day 0 and day 28 after the second dose for TCRbeta chain sequencing. The CDR3 regions of human TCRbeta chains were analyzed by immunosequencing. The study's own analysis went as follows. Repertoire TCRs were matched against a reference library of SARS-CoV-2-specific TCRs generated with the MIRA antigen-specificity platform. Breadth was defined as the fraction of unique TCRs that were SARS-CoV-2-associated, and depth was defined as the fraction of total T cells that were SARS-CoV-2-associated. Using the MIRA data, each spike-specific TCR was mapped to the spike region that the TCR reacts to and placed in a CD4 or CD8 class. Log10-transformed breadth and depth values were compared by one-way ANOVA with Sidak's multiple comparisons tests. TCRdb stores this immuneACCESS table with in-frame sequences only. Part of the clones is absent; in the studies checked, under half of the shortfall reflects unresolved V genes, and no reason is known for the rest. The V and J calls and clone size are taken from that table; D and trimming were inferred from the DNA. For this sample there are 65,000 to 75,000 clones; around 80% appear just once. Clones ranked in the top ten supply approximately 47% of the sample.

Remarks on this clone: Its antigen is not yet known. No much larger clonotype is one base removed from it; base qualities were not supplied.

At the junction V is shortened by 0 bases and J by 10 bases; bases outside the gene matches: 7. CDR1 and CDR2, looked up from the germline V gene (reference sequence), are LNHDA and SQIVND. From the cysteine up to the phenylalanine, the CDR3 has a length of 14 residues. Only the CDR3 part of the read is kept: 42 bases, read in frame from the first base. The sequence came from an adult who received the AZD1222 COVID-19 vaccine. This material consisted of peripheral blood, taken 28 days after the second AZD1222 dose. The rearrangement combines TRBV19 with TRBJ1-1, with TRBD1 matching 8 junction bases. At the DNA level, the sequence is TGTGCCAGTAGTATAGATCGGACAGGGTACGGAGCTTTCTTT. This sequence encodes CASSIDRTGYGAFF.